The rows below give T cell receptor beta chains drawn from one sample of a study of blood T cell repertoires in COVID-19. Data came from immunoSEQ multiplex PCR; TCRdb stores just in-frame clones and leaves some out. Of about 190,000 clones in the sample, nearly 90% were seen once. Sequencing was performed on peripheral blood. All receptors come from a woman between 40 and 55 years old who had recovered from COVID-19. Each CDR3 is given with its conserved first and last residue. The D gene is left open where the match is weak. Not every row has a clone size; where given, it reads once, few, many or a size class.

D	V	size	J	DNA	CDR3
TRBD1	TRBV3-1/TRBV3-2	-	TRBJ1-2	TGTGCCAGCAGCCTACAGGGGGCTTACTATGGCTACACCTTC	CASSLQGAYYGYTF
-	TRBV30	-	TRBJ1-1	TGTGCCTGGAGTGTGCCGGGTATGATCATTGAAGCTTTCTTT	CAWSVPGMIIEAFF
-	TRBV30	once	TRBJ2-3	TGTGCCTGGAGTGTGGAGGGGAAATCCACAGATACGCAGTATTTT	CAWSVEGKSTDTQYF
-	TRBV7-9	-	TRBJ1-5	TGTGCCAGCAGCTTAGGACAGAGTAGCAATCAGCCCCAGCATTTT	CASSLGQSSNQPQHF
-	TRBV28	once	TRBJ1-2	TGTGCCAGCAGAACCGGGGGTAAGCCCGGAAAAGATGGCTACACCTTC	CASRTGGKPGKDGYTF
TRBD2	TRBV29-1	few	TRBJ2-5	TGCAGCGTTGAAAGAACGCTAGCGGGAGTTGGAGAGACCCAGTACTTC	CSVERTLAGVGETQYF
TRBD2	TRBV15	-	TRBJ2-1	TGTGCCACCAGCAGAGATATAGCGGGAGATCTGTTGTTCTTC	CATSRDIAGDLLFF
TRBD1	TRBV11-3	-	TRBJ2-3	TGTGCCAGCAGCCCCTCGGCAGGGGGCAAAAGCACAGATACGCAGTATTTT	CASSPSAGGKSTDTQYF
-	TRBV4-3	-	TRBJ2-7	TGCGCCAGCAGCCAAACGCTGACAGGTGCCTACGAGCAGTACTTC	CASSQTLTGAYEQYF
-	TRBV11-2	-	TRBJ2-1	TGTGCCAGCAGCTTCAGCGACTTATACAATGAGCAGTTCTTC	CASSFSDLYNEQFF
TRBD1	TRBV5-6	-	TRBJ2-1	TGTGCCAGCAGCCCGAGGGGGCGCGGTAACCATGAGCAGTTCTTC	CASSPRGRGNHEQFF
TRBD2	TRBV5-1	-	TRBJ2-2	TGCGCCAGCAGCTTGGAAGGGAGCGGGACTTTGAACACCGGGGAGCTGTTTTTT	CASSLEGSGTLNTGELFF
TRBD2	TRBV3-1/TRBV3-2	once	TRBJ2-1	TGTGCCAGCAGCCAAGATCCGGGGGGAGGAGGGTACAATGAGCAGTTCTTC	CASSQDPGGGGYNEQFF
-	TRBV30	-	TRBJ2-5	TGTGCCTGGAGTGTAATTGAGGGAGAGACCCAGTACTTC	CAWSVIEGETQYF
TRBD1	TRBV4-2	-	TRBJ2-7	TGTGCCAGCAGCCACTCAGGGGGCAGGACAGGGGCACTTTGGGAGCAGTACTTC	CASSHSGGRTGALWEQYF
-	TRBV19	-	TRBJ1-2	TGTGCCAGTAGTATAGCCCCGCAGTATGGCTACACCTTC	CASSIAPQYGYTF
TRBD1	TRBV2	-	TRBJ2-5	TGTGCCAGCAGTGCGGACAGGCAAGAGACCCAGTACTTC	CASSADRQETQYF
-	TRBV19	-	TRBJ1-3	TGTGCCAGTAGTCCGCGGGCGTCTGGAAACACCATATATTTT	CASSPRASGNTIYF
-	TRBV9	once	TRBJ2-1	TGTGCCAGCAGCGTAGTGGGGACTTCCTACAATGAGCAGTTCTTC	CASSVVGTSYNEQFF
TRBD1	TRBV30	-	TRBJ2-7	TGTGCCTCGACATGGGACAGGGATCCCTACGAGCAGTACTTC	CASTWDRDPYEQYF
TRBD1	TRBV6-2/TRBV6-3	-	TRBJ2-6	TGTGCCAGCAGCCCCCCGGACAGGGGGCCTGGGGCCAACGTCCTGACTTTC	CASSPPDRGPGANVLTF
-	TRBV6-6	-	TRBJ2-7	TGTGCCAGCAGTTGGACCAGGGGAACCTACGAGCAGTACTTC	CASSWTRGTYEQYF
-	TRBV5-1	-	TRBJ1-2	TGCGCCAGCAGCCCTACGGGGACGGACTATAACTATGGCTACACCTTC	CASSPTGTDYNYGYTF
TRBD2	TRBV12-5	-	TRBJ2-1	TGTGCTAGTGGTTTGGTTCAGGGACTAGTTTCAAATGAGCAGTTCTTC	CASGLVQGLVSNEQFF
-	TRBV19	-	TRBJ2-7	TGTGCCAGTAGCCCTGGACAGAGTAACTACGAGCAGTACTTC	CASSPGQSNYEQYF
-	TRBV4-2	-	TRBJ2-1	TGTGCCAGCAGCCTAAGGCACTATACATTCTACAATGAGCAGTTCTTC	CASSLRHYTFYNEQFF
-	TRBV3-1/TRBV3-2	-	TRBJ1-2	TGTGCCAGCAGCCAAGCAGGGGCCCTCTATGGCTACACCTTC	CASSQAGALYGYTF
-	TRBV2	-	TRBJ1-1	TGTGCCAGCAGTGAAGCGCGGGGGGCAGGCAGGTCTGAAGCTTTCTTT	CASSEARGAGRSEAFF
-	TRBV18	-	TRBJ2-7	TGTGCCAGCTCACCACGACAGGCCTACGAGCAGTACTTC	CASSPRQAYEQYF
-	TRBV7-6	once	TRBJ2-5	TGTGCCAGCAGCTTGAATCAGGGTTGGAAGAACACGCGGCAAGAGACCCAGTACTTC	CASSLNQGWKNTRQETQYF
-	TRBV6-1	once	TRBJ1-2	TGTGCCAGCAGTGAAGGTTATGGCGGATTGAACTATGGCTACACCTTC	CASSEGYGGLNYGYTF
-	TRBV5-5	-	TRBJ1-4	TGTGCCAGCAGCTTGGTGGGGGGGACGGATGAAAAACTGTTTTTT	CASSLVGGTDEKLFF
TRBD1	TRBV5-1	-	TRBJ1-5	TGCGCCAGCAGCTGGGGACAGGGAGATAATCAGCCCCAGCATTTT	CASSWGQGDNQPQHF
TRBD2	TRBV19	-	TRBJ2-7	TGTGCCAGTAGTGTTAGCGGGAGCTCCTACGAGCAGTACTTC	CASSVSGSSYEQYF
TRBD1	TRBV28	-	TRBJ1-3	TGTGCCAGCAGCACGGGACAGGGGGCAGGCACCATATATTTT	CASSTGQGAGTIYF
-	TRBV19	few	TRBJ1-5	TGTGCCAGTAGTATATCATCCAATCAGCCCCAGCATTTT	CASSISSNQPQHF
-	TRBV12-3/TRBV12-4	-	TRBJ1-1	TGTGCCAGCAGTTTATCTCGGAGCACTGAAGCTTTCTTT	CASSLSRSTEAFF
TRBD1	TRBV6-4	-	TRBJ2-3	TGTGCCAGCAGCCCTTCACAGGGGACAGATACGCAGTATTTT	CASSPSQGTDTQYF
-	TRBV9	-	TRBJ1-3	TGTGCCAGCAGCGTAGATGGCGGAAACACCATATATTTT	CASSVDGGNTIYF
TRBD1	TRBV9	-	TRBJ1-1	TGTGCCAGCAGGCTGGACAGGGGGAGGGCTTTCTTT	CASRLDRGRAFF
-	TRBV7-9	-	TRBJ1-1	TGTGCCAGCAGCTTACAGGGAGGTACTGAAGCTTTCTTT	CASSLQGGTEAFF
TRBD1	TRBV5-1	-	TRBJ2-3	TGCGCCAGCAGCTTGGGGACAGGAACAGATACGCAGTATTTT	CASSLGTGTDTQYF
TRBD1	TRBV19	-	TRBJ2-7	TGTGCCAGTAGTACGGGGACAGGGGCCTACGAGCAGTACTTC	CASSTGTGAYEQYF
TRBD1	TRBV7-2	-	TRBJ1-1	TGTGCCAGCAGCTTAGCGCAGGGGGCGCACACTGAAGCTTTCTTT	CASSLAQGAHTEAFF
TRBD1	TRBV5-4	once	TRBJ2-1	TGTGCCAGCAGCTTGTTGTATGGGACAGGGGGCATCAATGAGCAGTTCTTC	CASSLLYGTGGINEQFF